This TCR beta chain was recovered during a study of T cell repertoires in cytomegalovirus infection. Findings and caveats of the study: Using cumulative public TCR beta family frequency, the authors identified those who carried CMV together with the relevant HLA.

Worth noting for this clonotype: Its antigen is as yet unknown.

The V gene lost 6 bases and the J gene lost 0 bases, with 12 bases spanning the gap. There are 15 residues in the CDR3. Germline V gene lookup returns CDR1 LGHNT and CDR2 FRNRAP. TCRdb reprocessed the reads with MiXCR, giving one entry per CDR3 protein. Of just over 450,000 distinct CDR3 sequences listed, 40% to 50% are singletons. J is TRBJ2-1 and V is TRBV12-5; weak D call: TRBD2 (6 bases). The sample consisted of cultured PBMCs, taken from culture after CMV antigen stimulation. The TCR comes from a human donor in good health (CMV status not recorded). Some clones in this sample may be carry-over from other donors' samples. CDR3: CASGLDGSSYNEQFF. The CDR3 bases are TGTGCTAGTGGCCTTGACGGGAGCTCCTACAATGAGCAGTTCTTC.